This T cell receptor (beta chain) came from a study of shared clonotypes between healthy human individuals. Germline assignment: CDR1 MNHEY and CDR2 SVGAGI. The V end lost 5 bases, the J end lost 1 base, and 11 bases lay between the germline ends. The length of the CDR3 is 15 residues. Naive CD8 cells comprised CD45RO-negative, CCR7-positively selected cells, excluding terminally differentiated effector memory CD45RA+ cells. TCRdb keeps only in-frame clones here, not all; method: immunoSEQ multiplex PCR. The sample lists about 2.1 million clones; around 93% were seen once. This chain connects TRBV6-5 to TRBJ2-2; TRBD1 might be the D (6 bases). Material: naive CD8+ T cells from PBMCs. The sequence came from a man younger than 35 in good health. Some clones in this sample may be carry-over from other donors' samples. The CDR3 DNA sequence: TGTGCCAGCAGTCTACAGGGATGGAACACCGGGGAGCTGTTTTTT. Amino acids: CASSLQGWNTGELFF.